This is a list of T cell receptor beta chains from one sample in a study of human T cells and chemical hapten exposure. TCRdb re-called the RACE reads with MiXCR, one entry per CDR3 protein. The table has 89,000 or so distinct CDR3 sequences, about 6.6% seen once. The material sequenced was whole blood, taken in connection with sensitization to the hapten diphenylcyclopropenone (DPC). The receptors come from a woman aged 25 to 39 with alopecia areata. Some clones in this sample may be carry-over from other donors' samples. CDR3s include the opening cysteine and the closing phenylalanine or tryptophan. Each record gives: D gene, clone size, J gene, V gene, CDR3 protein, CDR3 DNA. D genes are given only for firm matches. A clone size is listed for some rows: how often the clone was seen (once, few, many), or a class if it is expanded.

D: TRBD1; size: many; J: TRBJ2-3; V: TRBV18; CDR3: CASSQQGNTDTQYF; DNA: TGTGCCAGCTCACAACAGGGGAACACAGATACGCAGTATTTT
D: .; size: many; J: TRBJ2-2; V: TRBV11-2; CDR3: CASSSRTANTGELFF; DNA: TGTGCCAGCAGCTCACGGACAGCTAACACCGGGGAGCTGTTTTTT
D: .; size: .; J: TRBJ2-7; V: TRBV28; CDR3: CASSTYSYEQYF; DNA: TGTGCCAGCAGTACTTACTCCTACGAGCAGTACTTC
D: .; size: many; J: TRBJ2-5; V: TRBV7-2; CDR3: CASSRTATQETQYF; DNA: TGTGCCAGCAGCCGGACAGCTACCCAAGAGACCCAGTACTTC
D: .; size: many; J: TRBJ2-7; V: TRBV3-1; CDR3: CASSQEGWPLIYEQYF; DNA: TGTGCCAGCAGCCAAGAAGGTTGGCCACTGATCTACGAGCAGTACTTC
D: .; size: .; J: TRBJ1-2; V: TRBV5-6; CDR3: CASSSHANYGYTF; DNA: TGTGCCAGCAGCTCGCACGCTAACTATGGCTACACCTTC
D: .; size: .; J: TRBJ1-2; V: TRBV18; CDR3: CASSPREVPGGYTF; DNA: TGTGCCAGCTCACCAAGGGAGGTCCCAGGGGGCTACACCTTC
D: .; size: few; J: TRBJ1-2; V: TRBV30; CDR3: CAWRRTDLFDGYTF; DNA: TGTGCCTGGAGGAGGACGGATTTATTCGATGGCTACACCTTC
D: TRBD1; size: many; J: TRBJ2-7; V: TRBV20-1; CDR3: CSALRTGGYEQYF; DNA: TGCAGTGCTCTCCGGACAGGGGGCTACGAGCAGTACTTC
D: TRBD2; size: many; J: TRBJ2-2; V: TRBV4-2; CDR3: CASSQVSSGGTTGELFF; DNA: TGTGCCAGCAGCCAAGTTTCTAGCGGGGGGACCACCGGGGAGCTGTTTTTT
D: .; size: many; J: TRBJ2-1; V: TRBV3-1; CDR3: CASSVLTGGEQFF; DNA: TGTGCCAGCAGCGTTCTGACCGGGGGTGAGCAGTTCTTC
D: TRBD1; size: many; J: TRBJ2-3; V: TRBV7-6; CDR3: CASSSRTGQYDTQYF; DNA: TGTGCCAGCAGCTCGAGGACAGGGCAGTATGATACGCAGTATTTT
D: .; size: .; J: TRBJ1-2; V: TRBV30; CDR3: CAWGGYGYTF; DNA: TGTGCCTGGGGCGGGTATGGCTACACCTTC
D: .; size: few; J: TRBJ1-1; V: TRBV12-3/TRBV12-4; CDR3: CASTFIGQGRPEAFF; DNA: TGTGCCAGCACCTTTATCGGCCAAGGCAGGCCTGAAGCTTTCTTT
D: TRBD2; size: few; J: TRBJ2-7; V: TRBV14; CDR3: CASSQDFLSTSGLEQYF; DNA: TGTGCCAGCAGCCAAGATTTTCTCTCAACTAGCGGGCTGGAGCAGTACTTC
D: TRBD2; size: few; J: TRBJ2-5; V: TRBV10-3; CDR3: CAIGTSGAQETQYF; DNA: TGTGCCATCGGGACTAGCGGGGCTCAAGAGACCCAGTACTTC
D: TRBD2; size: .; J: TRBJ2-2; V: TRBV12-3/TRBV12-4; CDR3: CASTLAGVNTGELFF; DNA: TGTGCCAGCACACTAGCGGGGGTGAACACCGGGGAGCTGTTTTTT
D: .; size: many; J: TRBJ1-2; V: TRBV5-1; CDR3: CASSLGRDGYTF; DNA: TGCGCCAGCAGCTTGGGACGGGATGGCTACACCTTC
D: .; size: many; J: TRBJ2-1; V: TRBV9; CDR3: CASSSQGPNNEQFF; DNA: TGTGCCAGCAGCTCCCAGGGCCCGAACAATGAGCAGTTCTTC
D: .; size: many; J: TRBJ1-2; V: TRBV18; CDR3: CASSPIERYGYTF; DNA: TGTGCCAGCTCACCGATTGAGCGCTATGGCTACACCTTC
D: .; size: few; J: TRBJ2-7; V: TRBV29-1; CDR3: CSVGPGGHPYEQYF; DNA: TGCAGCGTTGGCCCAGGCGGCCACCCCTACGAGCAGTACTTC
D: .; size: .; J: TRBJ2-1; V: TRBV2; CDR3: CASSDFGGSVENEQFF; DNA: TGTGCCAGCAGTGATTTCGGAGGGTCGGTGGAGAATGAGCAGTTCTTC
D: TRBD2; size: many; J: TRBJ2-1; V: TRBV5-1; CDR3: CASSALAGGLIDEQFF; DNA: TGCGCCAGCAGCGCTCTAGCGGGGGGGCTAATAGATGAGCAGTTCTTC
D: TRBD1; size: few; J: TRBJ2-6; V: TRBV7-2; CDR3: CASSSPLGTGVSGANVLTF; DNA: TGTGCCAGCAGCTCCCCTCTCGGGACAGGCGTCTCTGGGGCCAACGTCCTGACTTTC
D: .; size: many; J: TRBJ2-1; V: TRBV3-1; CDR3: CASSRSQGREQFF; DNA: TGTGCCAGCAGCCGAAGTCAGGGGCGAGAGCAGTTCTTC
D: .; size: many; J: TRBJ1-2; V: TRBV25-1; CDR3: CASRSEPGSYGYTF; DNA: TGTGCCAGCAGAAGTGAGCCGGGATCCTATGGCTACACCTTC
D: .; size: few; J: TRBJ2-7; V: TRBV3-1; CDR3: CASSQEVGGRRNEQYF; DNA: TGTGCCAGCAGCCAAGAGGTAGGGGGACGCCGCAACGAGCAGTACTTC
D: .; size: many; J: TRBJ2-2; V: TRBV11-3; CDR3: CASSLRGKNTGELFF; DNA: TGTGCCAGCAGCCTGCGAGGCAAGAACACCGGGGAGCTGTTTTTT
D: .; size: few; J: TRBJ2-7; V: TRBV5-1; CDR3: CASKSGGGDIAEQYF; DNA: TGCGCCAGCAAATCCGGAGGGGGGGACATCGCCGAGCAGTACTTC
D: TRBD2; size: many; J: TRBJ2-1; V: TRBV3-1; CDR3: CASRPSLAGGYNEQFF; DNA: TGTGCCAGCAGGCCGTCACTAGCGGGGGGTTACAATGAGCAGTTCTTC
D: .; size: many; J: TRBJ1-2; V: TRBV5-4; CDR3: CASSLRAGLNYGYTF; DNA: TGTGCCAGCAGCTTGAGGGCAGGACTAAACTATGGCTACACCTTC
D: .; size: many; J: TRBJ1-6; V: TRBV12-3/TRBV12-4; CDR3: CASKRDHNSPLHF; DNA: TGTGCCAGCAAACGGGACCATAATTCACCCCTCCACTTT
D: .; size: many; J: TRBJ2-3; V: TRBV14; CDR3: CASSQAETDTQYF; DNA: TGTGCCAGCAGCCAAGCGGAGACGGATACGCAGTATTTT
D: TRBD1; size: few; J: TRBJ1-2; V: TRBV6-5; CDR3: CASSYLRTGGGYGYTF; DNA: TGTGCCAGCAGTTACTTACGGACAGGGGGAGGCTATGGCTACACCTTC
D: .; size: few; J: TRBJ1-1; V: TRBV18; CDR3: CASSPPRGTEAFF; DNA: TGTGCCAGCTCACCACCCAGAGGCACTGAAGCTTTCTTT
D: .; size: many; J: TRBJ1-2; V: TRBV7-2; CDR3: CASSLPVSYGYTF; DNA: TGTGCCAGCAGCTTGCCGGTGTCCTATGGCTACACCTTC
D: TRBD1; size: many; J: TRBJ1-6; V: TRBV6-2/TRBV6-3; CDR3: CASSNRDRHNSPLHF; DNA: TGTGCCAGCAGTAACCGGGACAGACATAATTCACCCCTCCACTTT
D: TRBD1; size: many; J: TRBJ2-2; V: TRBV12-3/TRBV12-4; CDR3: CASRWRQGAAGELFF; DNA: TGTGCCAGCCGCTGGAGACAGGGGGCCGCCGGGGAGCTGTTTTTT
D: .; size: .; J: TRBJ2-1; V: TRBV19; CDR3: CASSARPIEGINEQFF; DNA: TGTGCCAGTAGTGCCCGCCCTATTGAGGGGATCAATGAGCAGTTCTTC